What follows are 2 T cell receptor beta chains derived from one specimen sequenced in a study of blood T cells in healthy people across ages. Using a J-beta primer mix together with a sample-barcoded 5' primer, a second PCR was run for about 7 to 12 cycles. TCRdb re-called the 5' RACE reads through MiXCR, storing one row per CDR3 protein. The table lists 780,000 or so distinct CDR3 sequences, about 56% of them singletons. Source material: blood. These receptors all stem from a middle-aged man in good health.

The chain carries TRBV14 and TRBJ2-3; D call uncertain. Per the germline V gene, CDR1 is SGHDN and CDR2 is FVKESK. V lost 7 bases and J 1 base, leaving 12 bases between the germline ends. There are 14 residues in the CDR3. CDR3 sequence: CASTDVRRTDTQYF. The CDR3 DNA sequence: TGTGCCAGCACGGATGTAAGGCGCACAGATACGCAGTATTTT.

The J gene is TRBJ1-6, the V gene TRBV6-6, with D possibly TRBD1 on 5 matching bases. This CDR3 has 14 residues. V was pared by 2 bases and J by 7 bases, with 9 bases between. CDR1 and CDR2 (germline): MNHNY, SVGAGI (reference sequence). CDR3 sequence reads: CASSYGTENSPLHF. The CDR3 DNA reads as TGTGCCAGCAGTTACGGGACGGAAAATTCACCCCTCCACTTT.